This entry concerns a single T cell receptor (beta chain). Its target is unknown. It was with 60 Vbeta and 13 Jbeta primers that the PCR ran. Using immunoSEQ multiplex PCR, the repertoire was profiled, and TCRdb retains in-frame clones only, with some absent. The sample consists of around 210,000 clones, approximately 85% of them appearing once. This sample was included in a study of cytomegalovirus exposure and HLA in healthy donors. Study findings and constraints: A later look showed TCR association rates differing by HLA locus, highest for DRB1 and lowest for HLA-C. Most observed TCR sequences were rare, whereas some public TCRs were detected in many donors.

Nominally healthy donors provided the samples, though records likely missed some immune exposures. V lost 11 bases and J 2 bases, leaving 16 bases between the germline ends. Germline V gene lookup returns CDR1 MNHNS and CDR2 SASEGT. This CDR3 is built from 13 residues. The sequence came from a girl aged 2-15 years in good health and CMV-seronegative. The sequencing input was PBMCs. J is TRBJ2-7 and V is TRBV6-1; a weak D match, TRBD1 (6 bases). The CDR3 reads CADPGTHPYEQYF. For the CDR3, the DNA is TGTGCCGACCCCGGGACACACCCCTACGAGCAGTACTTC.